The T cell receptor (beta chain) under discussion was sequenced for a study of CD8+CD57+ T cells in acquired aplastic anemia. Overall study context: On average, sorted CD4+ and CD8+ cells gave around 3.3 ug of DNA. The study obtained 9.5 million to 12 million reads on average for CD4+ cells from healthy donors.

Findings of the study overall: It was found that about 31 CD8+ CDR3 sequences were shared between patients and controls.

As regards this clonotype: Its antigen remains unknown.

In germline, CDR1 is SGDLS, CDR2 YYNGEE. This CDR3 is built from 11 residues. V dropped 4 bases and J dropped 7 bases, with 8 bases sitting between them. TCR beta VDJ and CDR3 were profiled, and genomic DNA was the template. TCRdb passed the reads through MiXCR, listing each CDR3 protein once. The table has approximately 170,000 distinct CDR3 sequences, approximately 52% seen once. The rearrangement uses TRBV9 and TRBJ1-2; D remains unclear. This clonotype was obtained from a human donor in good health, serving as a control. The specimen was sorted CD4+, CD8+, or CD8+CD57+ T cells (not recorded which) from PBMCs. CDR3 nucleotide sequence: TGTGCCAGCAGCTCTGGGCCTGGCTACACCTTC. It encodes CASSSGPGYTF.